This T cell receptor beta chain was obtained from a study of cytomegalovirus exposure and HLA in healthy donors. This clone has only a few counts. Its antigen is not known. CDR3 length: 15 residues. V gave up 3 bases and J gave up 0 bases; unmatched junction bases: 1. CDR1 is SGHDT, CDR2 YYEEEE, per germline. Whole-study findings and limits: Some 17,000 TCR beta sequences were associated with HLA alleles at 0.05 false discovery rate in a later analysis. Rare TCR sequences predominated, though certain public TCRs were found in many donors. Presence/absence analyses rested on an assumption that sequencing depth was roughly uniform across donors.

The PCR made use of 60 Vbeta and 13 Jbeta primers. The data were produced by immunoSEQ multiplex PCR, yet TCRdb's version contains in-frame clones alone and is incomplete. The sample shows 70,000 to 95,000 clones, 60% to 85% of them seen only once. Sequenced sample: PBMCs. The rearrangement links TRBV5-6 to TRBJ1-4; TRBD1 matches at 8 bases. This TCR was recovered from a male donor in good health and CMV-seronegative. The CDR3 DNA is TGTGCCAGCAGCTGGACAGGGCCAACTAATGAAAAACTGTTTTTT. Its protein is CASSWTGPTNEKLFF.